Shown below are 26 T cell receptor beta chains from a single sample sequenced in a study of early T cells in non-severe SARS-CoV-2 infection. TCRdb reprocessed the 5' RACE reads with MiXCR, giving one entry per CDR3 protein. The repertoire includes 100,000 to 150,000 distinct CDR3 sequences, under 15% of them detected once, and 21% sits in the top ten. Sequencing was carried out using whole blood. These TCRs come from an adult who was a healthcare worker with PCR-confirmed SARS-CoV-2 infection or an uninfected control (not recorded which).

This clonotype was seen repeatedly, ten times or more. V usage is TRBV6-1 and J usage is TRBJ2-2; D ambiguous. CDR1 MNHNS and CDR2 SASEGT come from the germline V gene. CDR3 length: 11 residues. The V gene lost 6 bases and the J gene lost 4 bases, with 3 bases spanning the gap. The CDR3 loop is CASRGTGELFF. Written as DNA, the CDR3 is TGTGCCAGCAGAGGCACCGGGGAGCTGTTTTTT.

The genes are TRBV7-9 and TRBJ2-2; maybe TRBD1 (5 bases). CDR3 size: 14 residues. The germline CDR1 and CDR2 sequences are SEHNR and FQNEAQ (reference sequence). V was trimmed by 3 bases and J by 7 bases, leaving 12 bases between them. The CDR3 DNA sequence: TGTGCCAGCAGCTTCTACACGACAGTCGGGGAGCTGTTTTTT. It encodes CASSFYTTVGELFF.

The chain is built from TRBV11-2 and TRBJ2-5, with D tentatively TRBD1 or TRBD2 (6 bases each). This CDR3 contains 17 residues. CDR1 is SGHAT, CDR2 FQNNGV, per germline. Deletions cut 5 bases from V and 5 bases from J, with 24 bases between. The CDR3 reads CASSPPRLARRGETQYF. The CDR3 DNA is TGTGCCAGCAGCCCCCCCAGACTGGCCCGGAGGGGGGAGACCCAGTACTTC.

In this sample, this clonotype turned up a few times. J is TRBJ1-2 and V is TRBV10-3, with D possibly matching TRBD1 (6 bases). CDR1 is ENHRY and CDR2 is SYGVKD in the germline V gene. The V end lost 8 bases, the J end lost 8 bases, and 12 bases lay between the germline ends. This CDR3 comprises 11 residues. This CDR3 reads CAIAGDEGYTF. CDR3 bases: TGTGCCATCGCAGGGGACGAGGGCTACACCTTC.

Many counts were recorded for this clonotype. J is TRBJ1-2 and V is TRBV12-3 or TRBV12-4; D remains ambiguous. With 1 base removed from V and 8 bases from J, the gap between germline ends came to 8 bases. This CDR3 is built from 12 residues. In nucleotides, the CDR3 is TGTGCCAGCAGTTTAGAAGGGATCGGCTACACCTTC. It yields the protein CASSLEGIGYTF.

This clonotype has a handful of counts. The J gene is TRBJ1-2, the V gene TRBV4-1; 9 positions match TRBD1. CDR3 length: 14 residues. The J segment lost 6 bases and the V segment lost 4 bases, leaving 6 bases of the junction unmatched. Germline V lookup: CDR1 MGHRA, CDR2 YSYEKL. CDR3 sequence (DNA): TGCGCCAGCAGCCCGCACAGGGGGCGCGATGGCTACACCTTC. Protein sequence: CASSPHRGRDGYTF.

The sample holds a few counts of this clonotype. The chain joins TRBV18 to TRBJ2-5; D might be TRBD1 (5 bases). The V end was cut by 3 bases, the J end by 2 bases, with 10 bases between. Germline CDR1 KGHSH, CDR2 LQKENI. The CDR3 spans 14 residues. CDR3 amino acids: CASSPPDRQETQYF. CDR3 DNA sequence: TGTGCCAGCTCACCTCCCGACAGACAAGAGACCCAGTACTTC.

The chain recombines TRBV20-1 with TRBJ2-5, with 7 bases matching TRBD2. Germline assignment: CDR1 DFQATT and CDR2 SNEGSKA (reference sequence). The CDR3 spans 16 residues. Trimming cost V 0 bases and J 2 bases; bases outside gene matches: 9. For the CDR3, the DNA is TGCAGTGCTAGAGATGGGAGCGGGGTTCATCAAGAGACCCAGTACTTC. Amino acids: CSARDGSGVHQETQYF.

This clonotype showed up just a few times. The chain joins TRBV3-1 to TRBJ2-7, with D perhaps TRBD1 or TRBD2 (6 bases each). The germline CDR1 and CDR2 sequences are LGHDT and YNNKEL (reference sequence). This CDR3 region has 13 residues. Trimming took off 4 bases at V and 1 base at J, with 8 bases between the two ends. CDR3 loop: CASSPGASYEQYF. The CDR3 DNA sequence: TGTGCCAGCAGCCCGGGGGCATCCTACGAGCAGTACTTC.

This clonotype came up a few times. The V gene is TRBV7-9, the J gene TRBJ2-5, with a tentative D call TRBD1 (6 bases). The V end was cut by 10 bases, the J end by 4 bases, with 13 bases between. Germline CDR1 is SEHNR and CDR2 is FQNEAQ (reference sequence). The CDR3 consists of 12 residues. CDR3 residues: CATNRASETQYF. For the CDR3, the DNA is TGTGCCACCAACAGGGCTTCAGAGACCCAGTACTTC.

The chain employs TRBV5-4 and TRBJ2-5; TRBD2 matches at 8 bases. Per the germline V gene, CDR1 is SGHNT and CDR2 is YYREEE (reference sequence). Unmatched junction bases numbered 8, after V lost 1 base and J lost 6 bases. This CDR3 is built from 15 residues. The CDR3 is CASSLPTGGAQTQYF. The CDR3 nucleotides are TGTGCCAGCAGCTTGCCCACCGGGGGGGCGCAGACCCAGTACTTC.

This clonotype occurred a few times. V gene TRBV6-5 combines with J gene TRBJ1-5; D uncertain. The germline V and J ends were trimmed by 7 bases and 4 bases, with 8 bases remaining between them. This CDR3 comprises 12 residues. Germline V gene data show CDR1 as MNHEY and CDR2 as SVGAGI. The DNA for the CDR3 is TGTGCCAGCAAAACGGTAAATCAGCCCCAGCATTTT. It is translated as CASKTVNQPQHF.

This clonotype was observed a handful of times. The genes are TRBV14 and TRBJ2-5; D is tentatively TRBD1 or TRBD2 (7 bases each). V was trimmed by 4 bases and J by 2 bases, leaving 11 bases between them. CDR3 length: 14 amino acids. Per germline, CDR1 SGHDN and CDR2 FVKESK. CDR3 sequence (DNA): TGTGCCAGCAGCCCCAGGGGGGGGCAAGAGACCCAGTACTTC. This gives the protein CASSPRGGQETQYF. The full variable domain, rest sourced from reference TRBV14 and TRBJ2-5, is EAGVTQFPSHSVIEKGQTVTLRCDPISGHDNLYWYRRVMGKEIKFLLHFVKESKQDESGMPNNRFLAERTGGTYSTLKVQPAELEDSGVYFCASSPRGGQETQYFGPGTRLLVL.

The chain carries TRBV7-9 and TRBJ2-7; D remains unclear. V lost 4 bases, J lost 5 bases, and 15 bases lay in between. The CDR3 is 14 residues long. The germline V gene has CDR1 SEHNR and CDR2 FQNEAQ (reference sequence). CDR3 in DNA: TGTGCCAGCAGCTCCGTCCACCAGGTCGACGAGCAGTACTTC. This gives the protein CASSSVHQVDEQYF.

The CDR3 DNA sequence: TGTGCCAGCAGCTTACAAGGGGGCGGCTTTGTCACAGATACGCAGTATTTT. Amino acids: CASSLQGGGFVTDTQYF. The chain links TRBV7-9 to TRBJ2-3; 7 bases line up with TRBD1. V gave up 2 bases and J gave up 2 bases; unmatched junction bases: 10. This CDR3 spans 17 amino acids. CDR1 and CDR2 (germline): SEHNR, FQNEAQ (reference sequence).

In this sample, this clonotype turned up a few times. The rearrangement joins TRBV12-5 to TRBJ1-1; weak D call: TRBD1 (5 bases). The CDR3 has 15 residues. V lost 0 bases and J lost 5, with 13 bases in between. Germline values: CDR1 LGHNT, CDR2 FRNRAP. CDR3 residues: CASGLVGGRVTEAFF. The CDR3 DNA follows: TGTGCTAGTGGTTTGGTAGGCGGCAGGGTGACTGAAGCTTTCTTT.

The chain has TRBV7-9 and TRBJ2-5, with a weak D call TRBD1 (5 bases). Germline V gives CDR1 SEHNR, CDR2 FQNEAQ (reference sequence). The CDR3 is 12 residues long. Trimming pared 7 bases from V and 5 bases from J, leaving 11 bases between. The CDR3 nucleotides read TGTGCCAGCACAGGGTCCCATGAGACCCAGTACTTC. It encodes CASTGSHETQYF.

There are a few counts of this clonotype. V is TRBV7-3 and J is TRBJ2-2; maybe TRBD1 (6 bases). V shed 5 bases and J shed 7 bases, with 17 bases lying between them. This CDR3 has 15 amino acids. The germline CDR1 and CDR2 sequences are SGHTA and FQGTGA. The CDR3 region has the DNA TGTGCCAGCAGCCAGTCCCAGCTACAGGGCGGGGAGCTGTTTTTT. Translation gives CASSQSQLQGGELFF.

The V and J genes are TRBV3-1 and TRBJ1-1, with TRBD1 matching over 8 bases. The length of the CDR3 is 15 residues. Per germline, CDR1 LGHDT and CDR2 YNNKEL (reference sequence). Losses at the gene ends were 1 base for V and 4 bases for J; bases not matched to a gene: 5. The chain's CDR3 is CASSQAHRGGTEAFF. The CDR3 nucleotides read TGTGCCAGCAGCCAAGCCCACAGGGGGGGCACTGAAGCTTTCTTT.

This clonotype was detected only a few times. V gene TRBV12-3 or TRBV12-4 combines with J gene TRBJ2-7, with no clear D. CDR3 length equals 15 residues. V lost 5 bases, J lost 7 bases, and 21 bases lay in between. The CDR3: CASSLSSGRYGEQYF. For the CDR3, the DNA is TGTGCCAGCAGTCTTAGCAGTGGTCGCTACGGGGAGCAGTACTTC.

The CDR3 sequence: CAWSAGEYEQYF. DNA for the CDR3: TGTGCCTGGAGCGCGGGGGAGTACGAGCAGTACTTC. The gene calls are TRBV30 and TRBJ2-7; TRBD2 aligns across 7 bases. Germline trimming cut 3 bases from V and 4 bases from J; bases unmatched to any gene: 3. The germline gives CDR1 GTSNPN, CDR2 SVGIG (reference sequence). The CDR3 runs 12 residues.

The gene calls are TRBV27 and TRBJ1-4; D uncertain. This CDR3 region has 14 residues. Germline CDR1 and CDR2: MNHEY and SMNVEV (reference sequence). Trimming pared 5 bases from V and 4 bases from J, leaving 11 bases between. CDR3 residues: CASSPTRDNEKLFF. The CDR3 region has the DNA TGTGCCAGCAGTCCCACGAGGGATAATGAAAAACTGTTTTTT.

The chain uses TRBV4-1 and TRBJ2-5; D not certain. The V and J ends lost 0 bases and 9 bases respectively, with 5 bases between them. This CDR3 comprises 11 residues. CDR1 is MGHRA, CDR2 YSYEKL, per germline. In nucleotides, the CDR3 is TGCGCCAGCAGCCAAGATGGGTCCCAGTACTTC. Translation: CASSQDGSQYF.

CDR3 sequence: CASSPQLAGSGIDTQYF. CDR3 DNA sequence: TGTGCCAGCTCACCCCAACTAGCGGGGTCCGGGATAGATACGCAGTATTTT. J is TRBJ2-3 and V is TRBV18; the match to TRBD2 covers 10 bases. V shed 3 bases and J 5 bases; nucleotides not matched to a gene: 11. The CDR3 sequence is 17 residues long. CDR1 is KGHSH and CDR2 is LQKENI in the germline V gene.

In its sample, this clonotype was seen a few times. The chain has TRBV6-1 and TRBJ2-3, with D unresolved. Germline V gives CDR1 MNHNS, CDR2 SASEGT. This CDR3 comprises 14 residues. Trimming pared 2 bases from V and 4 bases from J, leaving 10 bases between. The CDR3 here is CASSEISGPDTQYF. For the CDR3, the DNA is TGTGCCAGCAGTGAAATCTCTGGCCCAGATACGCAGTATTTT.

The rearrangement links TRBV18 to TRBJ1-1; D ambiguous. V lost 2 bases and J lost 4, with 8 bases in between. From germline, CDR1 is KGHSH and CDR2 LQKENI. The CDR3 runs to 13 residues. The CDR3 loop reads CASSPSESTEAFF. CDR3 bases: TGTGCCAGCTCACCAAGTGAATCCACTGAAGCTTTCTTT.